The 30 T cell receptor beta chains in this list originate from one sample, sequenced in a study of PD-1 blockade in mismatch repair-deficient tumors. The data were produced by immunoSEQ multiplex PCR, yet TCRdb's version contains in-frame clones alone and is incomplete. The data hold around 40,000 clones, with over 80% observed a single time. Sequencing used PBMCs, obtained less than 40 weeks after starting pembrolizumab. The source is an adult with mismatch repair-deficient cancer.

The rearrangement links TRBV11-2 to TRBJ1-6; TRBD1 might be the D (5 bases). Per the germline V gene, CDR1 is SGHAT and CDR2 is FQNNGV. The CDR3 spans 15 residues. V gave up 2 bases and J gave up 7 bases, with 12 bases separating them. CDR3 in amino acids: CASSLNQGRNSPLHF. The CDR3 DNA reads TGTGCCAGCAGCTTAAATCAGGGCCGGAATTCACCCCTCCACTTT.

This clone has a handful of counts. The chain uses TRBV10-1 and TRBJ2-7, with 7 positions matching TRBD2. Per the germline V gene, CDR1 is WNHNN and CDR2 is SYGVQD (reference sequence). Trimming removed 8 bases from V and 0 bases from J; junction bases left unmatched: 4. The length of the CDR3 is 13 residues. The DNA for the CDR3 is TGCGCCAGCCAAGCGGGAAGCTCCTACGAGCAGTACTTC. Encoded protein: CASQAGSSYEQYF.

The chain recombines TRBV27 with TRBJ2-1, with 8 bases fitting TRBD2. This CDR3 contains 15 residues. The junction had 2 bases not matched to a gene; V was cut back by 3 bases and J by 1 base. Germline V gene sequence: CDR1 MNHEY, CDR2 SMNVEV (reference sequence). CDR3 coding DNA: TGTGCCAGCAGTTTCAGCGGGAGATCCTACAATGAGCAGTTCTTC. Its translation is CASSFSGRSYNEQFF.

The chain employs TRBV28 and TRBJ1-6; TRBD1 aligns across 9 bases. The CDR3 consists of 21 residues. The ends lost 6 bases at V and 6 bases at J; junction bases unmatched: 24. Germline V CDR1 and CDR2: MDHEN, SYDVKM. The CDR3 protein is CASRSPSGYRGQGRGNSPLHF. Here the CDR3 DNA reads TGTGCCAGCAGGTCTCCAAGTGGGTACAGGGGGCAGGGGCGAGGTAATTCACCCCTCCACTTT.

V and J are TRBV28 and TRBJ2-7, with 7 bases matching TRBD1. Germline CDR1 MDHEN, CDR2 SYDVKM. The junction had 14 bases not matched to a gene; V was cut back by 7 bases and J by 5 bases. This CDR3 contains 15 residues. The CDR3 region is CASTPDRDPPHEQYF. The CDR3 nucleotides are TGTGCCAGCACCCCCGACAGGGACCCTCCTCACGAGCAGTACTTC. The full variable domain, with the rest looked up from reference TRBV28 and TRBJ2-7, is DVKVTQSSRYLVKRTGEKVFLECVQDMDHENMFWYRQDPGLGLRLIYFSYDVKMKEKGDIPEGYSVSREKKERFSLILESASTNQTSMYLCASTPDRDPPHEQYFGPGTRLTVT.

V usage is TRBV5-1 and J usage is TRBJ1-1, with 8 bases aligning to TRBD1. V lost 4 bases, J lost 7 bases, and 9 bases stayed unmatched. Germline V gene lookup returns CDR1 SGHRS and CDR2 YFSETQ. The CDR3 is 14 residues long. CDR3 region: CASSPQTGVDEAFF. CDR3 bases: TGCGCCAGCAGCCCTCAGACAGGGGTGGATGAAGCTTTCTTT.

The chain recombines TRBV28 with TRBJ1-2, with D hard to call. Germline V gene sequence: CDR1 MDHEN, CDR2 SYDVKM. V lost 2 bases and J lost 8, with 15 bases in between. The CDR3 is 14 residues long. CDR3 residues: CASSLPGGDVGYTF. In nucleotides, the CDR3 is TGTGCCAGCAGTTTACCGGGCGGGGATGTGGGCTACACCTTC.

This chain links TRBV21-1 with TRBJ2-3; the D call in the table, TRBD2, was not verified against the DNA. TRBV21-1 is assigned pseudogene status. The CDR3 spans 15 residues. CDR3: CASSKGRRDGDTQYF. The CDR3 region has the DNA TGTGCCAGCAGCAAAGGGCGACGGGATGGAGATACGCAGTATTTT.

Here the CDR3 reads CASSLTSGRATDTQYF. CDR3 nucleotide sequence: TGTGCCAGCAGCTTGACTAGCGGGAGGGCCACAGATACGCAGTATTTT. The V gene is TRBV7-9, the J gene TRBJ2-3, with 14 bases lining up with TRBD2. This CDR3 spans 16 amino acids. From germline, CDR1 is SEHNR and CDR2 FQNEAQ (reference sequence). The V gene end was trimmed by 3 bases and the J gene end by 2 bases; junction bases not matched to a gene: 1.

This sequence joins TRBV15 and TRBJ2-7; D is uncertain. Germline V CDR1 and CDR2: LNHNV, YYDKDF (reference sequence). This CDR3 region has 13 residues. Trimming removed 8 bases at V and 0 bases at J, with 11 bases between. CDR3 residues: CATGPGYSYEQYF. CDR3 nucleotide sequence: TGTGCCACCGGCCCCGGGTACTCCTACGAGCAGTACTTC.

This clone was detected once. The chain recombines TRBV28 with TRBJ1-5; weak D call: TRBD1 (6 bases). CDR3 length: 13 residues. Trimming stripped 11 bases from V and 3 bases from J, with 14 bases between. Germline assignment: CDR1 MDHEN and CDR2 SYDVKM. The CDR3 region is CARGQGNNQPQHF. As DNA, the CDR3 is TGTGCCCGCGGTCAGGGGAACAATCAGCCCCAGCATTTT.

The CDR3 loop reads CASSRGGRYEQYF. The DNA for the CDR3 is TGTGCCAGCAGCCGAGGCGGGAGGTACGAGCAGTACTTC. The V call is TRBV7-8, the J call TRBJ2-7; TRBD2 matches at 8 bases. The germline V gene encodes CDR1 SGHVS and CDR2 FQNEAQ. With V trimmed by 5 bases and J by 4 bases, 4 bases remained unmatched. CDR3 length: 13 residues. Combining the CDR3 with reference TRBV7-8 and TRBJ2-7 gives the whole variable domain GAGVSQSPRYKVAKRGQDVALRCDPISGHVSLFWYQQALGQGPEFLTYFQNEAQLDKSGLPSDRFFAERPEGSVSTLKIQRTQQEDSAVYLCASSRGGRYEQYFGPGTRLTVT.

The chain is built from TRBV6-5 and TRBJ2-2; tentatively, D is TRBD2 (6 bases). The V and J ends lost 0 bases and 5 bases respectively, with 10 bases between them. This CDR3 region has 15 residues. CDR1 and CDR2 from the germline V gene are MNHEY and SVGAGI. The CDR3 region has the DNA TGTGCCAGCAGTTACTCTCGCGGGATAACCGGGGAGCTGTTTTTT. Amino acid sequence: CASSYSRGITGELFF.

The V and J genes are TRBV5-5 and TRBJ2-3, with TRBD2 matching over 11 bases. V gave up 0 bases and J gave up 2 bases; unmatched junction bases: 11. The CDR3 runs to 19 residues. Germline-derived CDR1 and CDR2 are SGHKS and YYEKEE (reference sequence). CDR3 DNA sequence: TGTGCCAGCAGCTTGGGACTAGCGGGATCAACCCCACTCACAGATACGCAGTATTTT. Residues: CASSLGLAGSTPLTDTQYF.

The chain has TRBV23-1 and TRBJ2-3; 7 positions match TRBD2. TRBV23-1 falls under the ORF class, with uncertain function. V was clipped by 3 bases and J by 5 bases; unmatched bases: 5. CDR3 size: 14 residues. The CDR3 DNA sequence: TGCGCCAGCAGTCACAGCGGGAATGGAGATACGCAGTATTTT. It codes for CASSHSGNGDTQYF.

The chain couples TRBV9 to TRBJ2-1; D is possibly TRBD2 (6 bases). Trimming pared 3 bases from V and 7 bases from J, leaving 8 bases between. Germline CDR1 SGDLS, CDR2 YYNGEE. The CDR3 covers 12 residues. CDR3 residues: CASSASENEQFF. The CDR3, as DNA: TGTGCCAGCAGCGCTAGCGAGAATGAGCAGTTCTTC.

The chain recombines TRBV30 with TRBJ1-1; D may be TRBD1 (5 bases). The V gene lost 2 bases and the J gene lost 3 bases, with 19 bases spanning the gap. The germline V gene encodes CDR1 GTSNPN and CDR2 SVGIG (reference sequence). This CDR3 comprises 16 residues. CDR3 sequence: CAWSLRNRRGYTEAFF. The CDR3 DNA reads as TGTGCCTGGAGTTTGAGAAATAGAAGGGGCTACACTGAAGCTTTCTTT.

The gene calls are TRBV19 and TRBJ1-4, with D perhaps TRBD1 (5 bases). Trimming cost V 1 base and J 0 bases, with 12 bases left between them. From germline, CDR1 is LNHDA and CDR2 SQIVND (reference sequence). CDR3 length equals 17 residues. The CDR3 protein is CASSIAHGGATNEKLFF. The CDR3 coding sequence is TGTGCCAGTAGTATAGCCCACGGGGGGGCAACTAATGAAAAACTGTTTTTT.

This rearrangement joins TRBV7-9 to TRBJ1-2; 7 bases line up with TRBD1. This CDR3 contains 13 residues. From germline, CDR1 is SEHNR and CDR2 FQNEAQ (reference sequence). Trimming removed 1 base from V and 7 bases from J; junction bases left unmatched: 3. The CDR3 DNA is TGTGCCAGCAGCTTAGGGGCAGGGGGTGGCTACACCTTC. This codes for CASSLGAGGGYTF.

The gene calls are TRBV5-1 and TRBJ2-7; D unclear. Per germline, CDR1 SGHRS and CDR2 YFSETQ. The CDR3 spans 13 residues. V was clipped by 3 bases and J by 0 bases, with 7 bases between them. This CDR3 reads CASSSDTSYEQYF. For the CDR3, the DNA is TGCGCCAGCAGCTCCGACACCTCCTACGAGCAGTACTTC.

The V call is TRBV30, the J call TRBJ1-3; D is unclear. The CDR3 loop spans 13 amino acids. V was clipped by 2 bases and J by 2 bases, with 7 bases between them. From germline, CDR1 is GTSNPN and CDR2 SVGIG (reference sequence). The CDR3 DNA sequence: TGTGCCTGGAGTATGAGGGCTGGAAACACCATATATTTT. Translated, it gives CAWSMRAGNTIYF.

The chain joins TRBV9 to TRBJ1-1; 7 positions match TRBD1. Germline CDR1 and CDR2: SGDLS and YYNGEE. This CDR3 spans 16 amino acids. Trimming at V came to 5 bases and at J to 1 base, leaving 11 bases not matched to a gene. CDR3 DNA sequence: TGTGCCAGCAGATTCATACAGGGGATCGGGAACACTGAAGCTTTCTTT. This encodes CASRFIQGIGNTEAFF.

The chain combines TRBV7-2 with TRBJ2-7; TRBD1 might be the D (6 bases). The CDR3 loop spans 13 amino acids. V shed 0 bases and J shed 4 bases, with 7 bases lying between them. Germline V gene lookup returns CDR1 SGHTA and CDR2 FQGNSA. CDR3: CASSLAGAYEQYF. The CDR3, as DNA: TGTGCCAGCAGCTTAGCGGGGGCATACGAGCAGTACTTC.

The chain joins TRBV27 to TRBJ2-7, with D maybe TRBD2 (5 bases). CDR3 length equals 13 residues. Trimming shortened V by 7 bases and J by 4 bases, and 14 bases separated the two germline ends. Germline assignment: CDR1 MNHEY and CDR2 SMNVEV (reference sequence). CDR3 sequence reads: CASIGESGYEQYF. The CDR3 region has the DNA TGTGCCAGCATCGGGGAGAGTGGTTACGAGCAGTACTTC.

The table lists this clone with a count of one. The CDR3 DNA follows: TGCAGCGTCGCGGGACTAGTGAAGAGGGGGGAGCAGTTCTTC. Amino acids: CSVAGLVKRGEQFF. The rearrangement links TRBV29-1 to TRBJ2-1, with 8 bases identical to TRBD2. The V gene end was trimmed by 6 bases and the J gene end by 10 bases; junction bases not matched to a gene: 14. The germline V gene encodes CDR1 SQVTM and CDR2 ANQGSEA. The CDR3 length is 14 residues.

This chain links TRBV7-9 with TRBJ2-3; tentatively, D is TRBD2 (5 bases). Trimming removed 3 bases at V and 2 bases at J, with 12 bases between. Germline values: CDR1 SEHNR, CDR2 FQNEAQ (reference sequence). This CDR3 has 15 amino acids. The DNA of the CDR3 is TGTGCCAGCAGCTTTATCCTAGCCCTCACAGATACGCAGTATTTT. Its translation: CASSFILALTDTQYF. Full variable domain (outside the CDR3, taken from reference TRBV7-9 and TRBJ2-3): DTGVSQNPRHKITKRGQNVTFRCDPISEHNRLYWYRQTLGQGPEFLTYFQNEAQLEKSRLLSDRFSAERPKGSFSTLEIQRTEQGDSAMYLCASSFILALTDTQYFGPGTRLTVL.

The CDR3 DNA sequence: TGTGCCAGCAGCTTAGCGGAAGGCGGGAGGAACACCGGGGAGCTGTTTTTT. Its translation is CASSLAEGGRNTGELFF. The chain is built from TRBV7-6 and TRBJ2-2; TRBD2 matches 7 bases. The CDR3 contains 17 residues. V dropped 0 bases and J dropped 1; count of bases not matched to a gene: 5. The V gene's germline CDR1 is SGHVS and CDR2 FNYEAQ.

The rearrangement links TRBV2 to TRBJ2-7; D uncertain. V lost 5 bases and J lost 4, with 9 bases in between. CDR3 length: 12 amino acids. Per the germline V gene, CDR1 is SNHLY and CDR2 is FYNNEI. The CDR3 region has the DNA TGTGCCAGCAGTCAAAAAAAATACGAGCAGTACTTC. Translation: CASSQKKYEQYF.

The gene calls are TRBV9 and TRBJ2-7; D is possibly TRBD2 (5 bases). The CDR3 runs to 15 residues. Between the trimmed V and J ends, which lost 2 bases and 4 bases, there was a span of 16 bases. Per germline, CDR1 SGDLS and CDR2 YYNGEE. CDR3 nucleotide sequence: TGTGCCAGCAGCGTCCCGGACTCGGGCCAATACGAGCAGTACTTC. This gives the protein CASSVPDSGQYEQYF.

The chain links TRBV6-5 to TRBJ2-4; 10 bases fit TRBD2. J gave up 0 bases and V 5 bases, and 1 base lay outside the gene matches. The length of the CDR3 is 15 residues. Germline V gene lookup returns CDR1 MNHEY and CDR2 SVGAGI. In DNA form, the CDR3 reads TGTGCCAGCAGTCGGACTAGCGGAGCCAAAAACATTCAGTACTTC. It translates to CASSRTSGAKNIQYF.